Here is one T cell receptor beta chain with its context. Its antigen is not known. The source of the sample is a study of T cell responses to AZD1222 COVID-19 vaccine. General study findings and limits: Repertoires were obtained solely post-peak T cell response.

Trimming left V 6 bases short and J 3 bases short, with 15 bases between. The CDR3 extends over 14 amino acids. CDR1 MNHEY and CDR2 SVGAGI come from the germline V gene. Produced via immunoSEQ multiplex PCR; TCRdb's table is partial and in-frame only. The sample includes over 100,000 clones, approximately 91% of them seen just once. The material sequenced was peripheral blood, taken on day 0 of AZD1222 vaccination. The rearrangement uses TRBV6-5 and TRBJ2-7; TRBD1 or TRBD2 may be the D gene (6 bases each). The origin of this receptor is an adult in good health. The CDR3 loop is CASRRTGTGYEQYV. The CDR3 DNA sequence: TGTGCCAGCAGACGCACAGGGACTGGCTACGAGCAGTACGTC.